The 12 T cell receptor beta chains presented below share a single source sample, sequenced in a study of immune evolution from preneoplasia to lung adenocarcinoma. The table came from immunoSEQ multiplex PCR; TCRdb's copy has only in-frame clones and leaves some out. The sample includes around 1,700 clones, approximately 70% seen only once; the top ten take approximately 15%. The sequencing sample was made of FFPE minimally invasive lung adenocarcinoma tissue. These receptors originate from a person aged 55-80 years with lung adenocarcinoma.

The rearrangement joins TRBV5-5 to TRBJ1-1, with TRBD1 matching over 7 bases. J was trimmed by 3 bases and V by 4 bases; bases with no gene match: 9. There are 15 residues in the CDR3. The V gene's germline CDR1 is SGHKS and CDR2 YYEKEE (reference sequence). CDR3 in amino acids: CASSPPQTGYTEAFF. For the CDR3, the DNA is TGTGCCAGCAGCCCCCCCCAGACAGGGTACACTGAAGCTTTCTTT. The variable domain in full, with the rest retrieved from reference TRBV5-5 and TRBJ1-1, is DAGVTQSPTHLIKTRGQQVTLRCSPISGHKSVSWYQQVLGQGPQFIFQYYEKEERGRGNFPDRFSARQFPNYSSELNVNALLLGDSALYLCASSPPQTGYTEAFFGQGTRLTVV.

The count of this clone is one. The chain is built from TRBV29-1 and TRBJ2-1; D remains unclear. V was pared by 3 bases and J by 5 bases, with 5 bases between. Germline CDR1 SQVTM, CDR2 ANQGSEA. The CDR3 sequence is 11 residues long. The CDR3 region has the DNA TGCAGCGTTGACAGACACAATGAGCAGTTCTTC. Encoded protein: CSVDRHNEQFF.

CDR3 sequence (DNA): TGTGCCAGCAGTAGACTCCGGGGAGGGGGCACTGAAGCTTTCTTT. This encodes CASSRLRGGGTEAFF. The V and J genes are TRBV6-5 and TRBJ1-1; D may be TRBD1 (6 bases). There are 15 residues in the CDR3. V dropped 5 bases and J dropped 4 bases, with 17 bases sitting between them. Germline CDR1 reads MNHEY; CDR2 reads SVGAGI.

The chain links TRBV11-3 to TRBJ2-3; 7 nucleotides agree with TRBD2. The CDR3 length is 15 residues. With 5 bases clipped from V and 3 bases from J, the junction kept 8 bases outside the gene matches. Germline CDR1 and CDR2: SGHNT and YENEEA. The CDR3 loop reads CASSLLGGFTDTQYF. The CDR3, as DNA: TGTGCCAGCAGCCTCTTGGGGGGGTTTACAGATACGCAGTATTTT.

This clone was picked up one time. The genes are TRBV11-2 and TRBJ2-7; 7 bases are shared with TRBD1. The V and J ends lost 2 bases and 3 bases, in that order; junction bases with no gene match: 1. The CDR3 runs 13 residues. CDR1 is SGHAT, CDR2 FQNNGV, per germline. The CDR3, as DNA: TGTGCCAGCAGCTTACACAGGGGCTACGAGCAGTACTTC. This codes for CASSLHRGYEQYF.

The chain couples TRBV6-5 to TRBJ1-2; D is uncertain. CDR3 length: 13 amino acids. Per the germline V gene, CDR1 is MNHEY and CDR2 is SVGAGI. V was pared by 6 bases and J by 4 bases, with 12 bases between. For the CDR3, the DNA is TGTGCCAGCAGCCCGAGCCTGAGCTATGGCTACACCTTC. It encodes CASSPSLSYGYTF.

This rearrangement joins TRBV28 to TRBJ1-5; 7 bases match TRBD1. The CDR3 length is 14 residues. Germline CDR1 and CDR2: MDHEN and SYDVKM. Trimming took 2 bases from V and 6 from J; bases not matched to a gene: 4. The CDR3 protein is CASSLGRGPQPQHF. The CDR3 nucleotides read TGTGCCAGCAGTTTAGGTAGGGGGCCTCAGCCCCAGCATTTT.

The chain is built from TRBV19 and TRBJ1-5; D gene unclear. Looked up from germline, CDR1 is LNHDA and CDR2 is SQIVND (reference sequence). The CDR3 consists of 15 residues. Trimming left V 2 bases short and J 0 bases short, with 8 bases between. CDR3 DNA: TGTGCCAGTAGTATATGGGTGACTAGCAATCAGCCCCAGCATTTT. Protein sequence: CASSIWVTSNQPQHF.

The chain's CDR3 is CASSRTAEAFF. The CDR3 nucleotides are TGTGCCAGCAGCCGAACAGCTGAAGCTTTCTTT. V and J are TRBV14 and TRBJ1-1; D remains unclear. Germline V lookup: CDR1 SGHDN, CDR2 FVKESK. Trimming removed 4 bases from V and 6 bases from J, with 6 bases in between. The CDR3 extends over 11 amino acids.

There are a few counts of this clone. The CDR3 protein is CAWSVQGSSFEAFF. The CDR3 DNA sequence: TGTGCCTGGAGTGTACAGGGCTCGTCTTTCGAAGCTTTCTTT. This sequence joins TRBV30 and TRBJ1-1; weak D call: TRBD1 (6 bases). Per the germline V gene, CDR1 is GTSNPN and CDR2 is SVGIG (reference sequence). With 0 bases removed from V and 8 bases from J, the gap between germline ends came to 16 bases. This CDR3 contains 14 residues.

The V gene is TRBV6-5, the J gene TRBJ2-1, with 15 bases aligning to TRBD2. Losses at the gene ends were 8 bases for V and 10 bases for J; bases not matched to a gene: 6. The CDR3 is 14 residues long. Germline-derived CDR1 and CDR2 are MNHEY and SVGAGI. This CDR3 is CASGGTSGGQEQFF. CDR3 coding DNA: TGTGCCAGCGGGGGGACTAGCGGGGGGCAAGAGCAGTTCTTC.

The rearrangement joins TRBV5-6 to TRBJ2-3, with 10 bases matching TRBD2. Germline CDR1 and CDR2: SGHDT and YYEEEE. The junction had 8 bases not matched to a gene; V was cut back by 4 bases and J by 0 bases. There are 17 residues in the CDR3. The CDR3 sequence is CASSHLLAGTSTDTQYF. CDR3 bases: TGTGCCAGCAGCCATCTACTAGCGGGGACTAGCACAGATACGCAGTATTTT. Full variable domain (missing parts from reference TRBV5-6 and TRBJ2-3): DAGVTQSPTHLIKTRGQQVTLRCSPKSGHDTVSWYQQALGQGPQFIFQYYEEEERQRGNFPDRFSGHQFPNYSSELNVNALLLGDSALYLCASSHLLAGTSTDTQYFGPGTRLTVL.